This T cell receptor (beta chain) was retrieved from a study of T cell repertoires in cytomegalovirus infection. Study summary: Researchers turned to recently identified HLA-C-restricted CMV epitopes as well as well-studied HLA-B-restricted ones. Shared public TCR beta signatures pointed to both CMV infection and a matching HLA type.

TCRdb re-derived calls from the reads in MiXCR, one entry per CDR3 protein. This sample yields about 700,000 distinct CDR3 sequences, of which about 30% are seen a single time; 18% belongs to the top ten. The CDR3 runs 14 residues. The germline CDR1 and CDR2 sequences are SGHTA and FQGNSA. Regarding this clonotype: Its antigen is not known. One base away lies a much larger clone, so this may be a sequencing read error.

Regarding the study as a whole: Predominance within the ex vivo response was attributable to HLA-C-restricted CMV-specific TCR beta clonotypes.

The gene calls are TRBV7-2 and TRBJ1-5; the D is unclear. Sequencing used cultured PBMCs, obtained from culture after CMV antigen stimulation. The receptor was isolated from a human donor in good health (CMV status not recorded). Some clones in this sample may be carry-over from other donors' samples. CDR3 loop: CASSDGNSSQPQHF. The CDR3 DNA reads as TGTGCCAGCAGCGACGGTAATAGCAGTCAGCCCCAGCATTTT.